A single sample is the source of the 32 T cell receptor beta chains below, sequenced in a study of cytomegalovirus exposure and HLA in healthy donors. Primers included in the PCR were 60 Vbeta and 13 Jbeta primers. Repertoires were generated with immunoSEQ multiplex PCR, while TCRdb's copy carries only in-frame clones and drops some. Here the sample spans approximately 220,000 clones, more than 75% being singletons. Sequenced input: PBMCs. The receptor source for this set is a man aged 35 to 55 in good health and CMV-seropositive.

The genes are TRBV10-2 and TRBJ2-1; 11 positions match TRBD2. The germline gives CDR1 WSHSY, CDR2 SAAADI. The CDR3 contains 15 residues. The J segment lost 2 bases and the V segment lost 4 bases, leaving 1 base of the junction unmatched. CDR3 DNA sequence: TGCGCCAGCAGTGGGACTAGCGGGCCCTACAATGAGCAGTTCTTC. This translates into CASSGTSGPYNEQFF.

The CDR3 DNA follows: TGCGCCAGCAGCGCTCAACAGGGGGCGAATACTGAAGCTTTCTTT. It yields the protein CASSAQQGANTEAFF. V usage is TRBV4-1 and J usage is TRBJ1-1, with 9 bases fitting TRBD1. The CDR3 has 15 amino acids. With V trimmed by 5 bases and J by 5 bases, 9 bases remained unmatched. CDR1 and CDR2 (germline): MGHRA, YSYEKL.

This chain uses TRBV11-1 with TRBJ2-2; TRBD1 matches 9 bases. V trimming: 3 bases; J trimming: 1 base; junction bases outside the gene matches: 6. The CDR3 length is 17 residues. Germline CDR1 is SGHAT and CDR2 is FQDESV (reference sequence). The CDR3 spells CASSFRDRALNTGELFF. CDR3 DNA: TGTGCCAGCAGCTTTAGGGACAGGGCCTTGAACACCGGGGAGCTGTTTTTT.

The gene calls are TRBV7-9 and TRBJ2-1; TRBD1 agrees at 7 bases. V dropped 0 bases and J dropped 2; count of bases not matched to a gene: 1. Germline V gene sequence: CDR1 SEHNR, CDR2 FQNEAQ (reference sequence). CDR3 size: 15 residues. The CDR3 loop is CASSLAQGTYNEQFF. The CDR3 region has the DNA TGTGCCAGCAGCTTAGCACAGGGGACCTACAATGAGCAGTTCTTC.

CDR3 sequence reads: CASSLALVAGAGETQYF. CDR3 in DNA: TGTGCCAGCAGCTTAGCCCTCGTAGCGGGAGCGGGTGAGACCCAGTACTTC. V gene TRBV11-3 combines with J gene TRBJ2-5; 9 bases map to TRBD2. Germline V gene lookup returns CDR1 SGHNT and CDR2 YENEEA. The V segment lost 1 base and the J segment 5 bases; nucleotides outside the gene matches: 11. The CDR3 covers 17 residues.

The chain links TRBV5-4 to TRBJ1-1; D is ambiguous. The CDR3 totals 15 residues. The V and J ends lost 0 bases and 0 bases respectively, with 9 bases between them. CDR1 and CDR2 (germline): SGHNT, YYREEE (reference sequence). This CDR3 is CASSLDRNMNTEAFF. DNA for the CDR3: TGTGCCAGCAGCTTGGACCGTAACATGAACACTGAAGCTTTCTTT.

This chain uses TRBV7-3 with TRBJ2-1; D gene uncertain. This CDR3 has 13 residues. V lost 5 bases and J lost 6, with 11 bases in between. From germline, CDR1 is SGHTA and CDR2 FQGTGA. The CDR3 DNA reads TGTGCCAGCAGCATATATCTAGGCAATGAGCAGTTCTTC. Translating gives CASSIYLGNEQFF.

The chain uses TRBV18 and TRBJ2-5; 8 positions match TRBD2. V was clipped by 4 bases and J by 2 bases; unmatched bases: 18. The CDR3 sequence is 19 residues long. Germline-derived CDR1 and CDR2 are KGHSH and LQKENI. The DNA for the CDR3 is TGTGCCAGCTCACGACGCTCCTTAACTAGCGGAGGACTTCAAGAGACCCAGTACTTC. Its protein product is CASSRRSLTSGGLQETQYF.

The genes are TRBV9 and TRBJ1-2; weak D call: TRBD1 (6 bases). The germline CDR1 and CDR2 sequences are SGDLS and YYNGEE. V dropped 3 bases and J dropped 4 bases, with 13 bases sitting between them. The CDR3 is 14 amino acids. CDR3 in amino acids: CASSAWDISYGYTF. DNA of the CDR3: TGTGCCAGCAGCGCATGGGACATATCCTATGGCTACACCTTC.

This chain uses TRBV18 with TRBJ2-7, with D possibly TRBD2 on 5 matching bases. Germline CDR1 and CDR2: KGHSH and LQKENI. The CDR3 has 14 amino acids. The ends were cut back, 0 bases at V and 2 bases at J, with 8 bases in the middle. The CDR3 spells CASSPPGDAYEQYF. The CDR3 DNA reads as TGTGCCAGCTCACCACCCGGGGATGCCTACGAGCAGTACTTC.

As for this clone: Mismatch with germline at one junction end may stem from a read error. This chain uses TRBV7-7 with TRBJ2-1; 13 bases map to TRBD2. The germline V gene encodes CDR1 SSHAT and CDR2 FNYEAQ (reference sequence). This CDR3 comprises 15 residues. In DNA, the CDR3 is TGTGCTAGCAGCTTGACTAGCGGGAGGACGAATGAGCAGTTCTTC. Its translation: CASSLTSGRTNEQFF.

V gene TRBV5-1 combines with J gene TRBJ2-7; weak D call: TRBD1 (6 bases). The germline V gene has CDR1 SGHRS and CDR2 YFSETQ. Trimming stripped 0 bases from V and 6 bases from J, with 10 bases between. The CDR3 is 13 amino acids. In DNA, the CDR3 is TGCGCCAGCAGCTTGGCTGGGGGCAGCGAGCAGTACGTC. It translates to CASSLAGGSEQYV.

The rearrangement links TRBV19 to TRBJ2-1; possible D gene TRBD1, 5 bases. The CDR3 consists of 14 residues. Germline V lookup: CDR1 LNHDA, CDR2 SQIVND (reference sequence). Trimming left V 6 bases short and J 2 bases short, with 11 bases between. The CDR3 reads CASSRAGPYNEQFF. The DNA of the CDR3 is TGTGCCAGTAGCCGGGCAGGGCCCTACAATGAGCAGTTCTTC.

This rearrangement joins TRBV5-1 to TRBJ2-5; 10 bases are shared with TRBD2. The ends lost 3 bases at V and 1 base at J; junction bases unmatched: 6. Germline V gene data show CDR1 as SGHRS and CDR2 as YFSETQ. The CDR3 runs to 16 residues. CDR3 amino acids: CASSSRTSGVQETQYF. In nucleotides, the CDR3 is TGCGCCAGCAGCTCTCGGACTAGCGGCGTCCAAGAGACCCAGTACTTC.

This chain links TRBV19 with TRBJ2-3, with 11 bases lining up with TRBD2. CDR1 LNHDA and CDR2 SQIVND come from the germline V gene (reference sequence). The length of the CDR3 is 16 residues. V lost 6 bases, J lost 1 base, and 6 bases stayed unmatched. This chain's CDR3 is CASSQGLAVRTDTQYF. The CDR3 region has the DNA TGTGCCAGTAGCCAGGGACTAGCGGTACGCACAGATACGCAGTATTTT. Based on the CDR3 plus reference TRBV19 and TRBJ2-3, the full variable domain is DGGITQSPKYLFRKEGQNVTLSCEQNLNHDAMYWYRQDPGQGLRLIYYSQIVNDFQKGDIAEGYSVSREKKESFPLTVTSAQKNPTAFYLCASSQGLAVRTDTQYFGPGTRLTVL.

The chain recombines TRBV2 with TRBJ2-3; 9 bases are a match to TRBD2. The CDR3 sequence is 16 residues long. Germline-derived CDR1 and CDR2 are SNHLY and FYNNEI. V lost 4 bases, J lost 1 base, and 6 bases stayed unmatched. The CDR3 nucleotides are TGTGCCAGCAGTGTAGTGACTAGCGGACGCACAGATACGCAGTATTTT. This codes for CASSVVTSGRTDTQYF.

CDR3 in DNA: TGTGCCAGCCAGGGGGGACCAGCTAACTATGGCTACACCTTC. Translation gives CASQGGPANYGYTF. J is TRBJ1-2 and V is TRBV19; 7 positions agree with TRBD1. There are 14 residues in the CDR3. V was pared by 9 bases and J by 0 bases, with 7 bases of the junction left unmatched. CDR1 is LNHDA, CDR2 SQIVND, per germline (reference sequence).

The chain couples TRBV2 to TRBJ1-1, with D possibly matching TRBD1 (5 bases). The V and J ends lost 11 bases and 8 bases respectively, with 18 bases between them. CDR3 length: 12 amino acids. Germline CDR1 and CDR2: SNHLY and FYNNEI. The CDR3 nucleotides are TGTGCCTCCAAGGTAGGGGTGTGCGAAGCTTTCTTT. Translating it yields CASKVGVCEAFF.

This clone came up once. The CDR3 spells CASSLRTRRSTDTQYF. As DNA, the CDR3 is TGTGCCAGCAGTTTACGGACTAGGAGGAGCACAGATACGCAGTATTTT. The rearrangement joins TRBV25-1 to TRBJ2-3; 7 bases are a match to TRBD2. Germline lookup yields CDR1 MGHDK and CDR2 SYGVNS. V shed 5 bases, J shed 0 bases, and the junction held 8 bases outside the gene matches. This CDR3 has 16 residues. The whole variable domain, filled in from reference TRBV25-1 and TRBJ2-3, reads EADIYQTPRYLVIGTGKKITLECSQTMGHDKMYWYQQDPGMELHLIHYSYGVNSTEKGDLSSESTVSRIRTEHFPLTLESARPSHTSQYLCASSLRTRRSTDTQYFGPGTRLTVL.

Remarks on this clone: The junction departs from the called germline gene at one end, perhaps through a read error. This chain joins TRBV7-9 and TRBJ1-2, with D tentatively TRBD1 (5 bases). There are 15 residues in the CDR3. Germline CDR1 reads SEHNR; CDR2 reads FQNEAQ (reference sequence). CDR3: CASSVAGTKGYGYTF. The CDR3 coding sequence is TGTGCCAGCAGCGTAGCCGGGACTAAAGGGTATGGCTACACCTTC.

The rearrangement joins TRBV7-8 to TRBJ2-1; 15 bases are shared with TRBD2. V lost 5 bases, J lost 12 bases, and 17 bases stayed unmatched. CDR1 and CDR2 (germline): SGHVS, FQNEAQ. CDR3 length equals 18 residues. CDR3 sequence (DNA): TGTGCCAGCAGCCAATTTGTGGCTGGGACTAGCGGGGGGAAAGCGCAGTTCTTC. Amino acids: CASSQFVAGTSGGKAQFF.

This clone came up a few times. Other DNA sequences in this sample translate to the same CDR3. The chain has TRBV11-2 and TRBJ1-3, with D perhaps matching TRBD1 (5 bases). Germline CDR1 reads SGHAT; CDR2 reads FQNNGV. The CDR3 is made up of 15 amino acids. Deletions cut 5 bases from V and 1 base from J, with 12 bases between. The CDR3 sequence is CASSRGLGSGNTIYF. CDR3 DNA: TGTGCCAGCAGCAGGGGCCTGGGGTCTGGAAACACCATATATTTT.

V and J are TRBV15 and TRBJ2-5, with TRBD2 matching 11 bases. The CDR3 spans 16 residues. Germline CDR1 LNHNV, CDR2 YYDKDF (reference sequence). With 1 base clipped from V and 2 bases from J, the junction kept 3 bases outside the gene matches. The CDR3: CATSRGGLAVQETQYF. CDR3 in DNA: TGTGCCACCAGCAGAGGGGGACTAGCGGTACAAGAGACCCAGTACTTC.

J is TRBJ2-3 and V is TRBV5-1, with D hard to call. The CDR3 length is 13 residues. The V end was cut by 4 bases, the J end by 1 base, with 7 bases between. Germline values: CDR1 SGHRS, CDR2 YFSETQ. The CDR3 DNA reads as TGCGCCAGCAGCGCGGCGGGCACAGATACGCAGTATTTT. This encodes CASSAAGTDTQYF.

This chain joins TRBV6-5 and TRBJ1-6; 7 nucleotides line up with TRBD1. The germline V gene encodes CDR1 MNHEY and CDR2 SVGAGI. V lost 2 bases to trimming and J lost 7 bases; unmatched junction nucleotides: 8. The CDR3 contains 16 residues. The CDR3: CASSYLLTGVNSPLHF. The CDR3 bases are TGTGCCAGCAGTTACCTTCTTACAGGGGTAAATTCACCCCTCCACTTT.

This clone was detected only once. This chain uses TRBV11-2 with TRBJ2-7, with D unresolved. The length of the CDR3 is 15 residues. The germline V gene has CDR1 SGHAT and CDR2 FQNNGV. The ends were cut back, 3 bases at V and 1 base at J, with 13 bases in the middle. The CDR3 loop reads CASSLVSLRSYEQYF. The CDR3 bases are TGTGCCAGCAGCTTGGTATCGCTTCGGTCCTACGAGCAGTACTTC.

This rearrangement joins TRBV7-2 to TRBJ2-5; no definite D call. CDR3 length: 14 residues. V shed 3 bases and J shed 2 bases, with 10 bases lying between them. Germline CDR1 reads SGHTA; CDR2 reads FQGNSA. The CDR3 DNA sequence: TGTGCCAGCAGCTTGACTTCGAATCAAGAGACCCAGTACTTC. It specifies CASSLTSNQETQYF.

This clone has just a few counts. V and J are TRBV5-8 and TRBJ2-5, with 8 nucleotides matching TRBD2. J gave up 4 bases and V 7 bases, and 12 bases lay outside the gene matches. Germline V gene sequence: CDR1 SGHTS, CDR2 YDEGEE. This CDR3 is built from 15 residues. This chain's CDR3 is CASGAGGKGRETQYF. The CDR3 DNA reads TGTGCCAGCGGCGCGGGGGGTAAAGGACGAGAGACCCAGTACTTC.

This chain uses TRBV7-7 with TRBJ2-5; maybe TRBD1 (6 bases). The CDR3 has 15 residues. Deletions cut 1 base from V and 2 bases from J, with 11 bases between. Germline lookup yields CDR1 SSHAT and CDR2 FNYEAQ (reference sequence). This CDR3 is CASSLGLDSQETQYF. The CDR3 nucleotides are TGTGCCAGCAGCTTAGGGCTGGACAGTCAAGAGACCCAGTACTTC.

This clone was detected only a few times. V and J are TRBV29-1 and TRBJ1-2, with D possibly TRBD1 on 5 matching bases. The germline V gene has CDR1 SQVTM and CDR2 ANQGSEA. The CDR3 has 12 amino acids. Deletions cut 8 bases from V and 1 base from J, with 11 bases between. CDR3 loop: CSSGGGNYGYTF. The CDR3, as DNA: TGCAGCTCCGGGGGGGGTAACTATGGCTACACCTTC.

The chain is built from TRBV6-5 and TRBJ2-4; tentative D call: TRBD2 (5 bases). Germline values: CDR1 MNHEY, CDR2 SVGAGI. CDR3 length: 14 residues. V shed 0 bases and J shed 3 bases, with 6 bases lying between them. The CDR3 reads CASSYSRVKNIQYF. In DNA, the CDR3 is TGTGCCAGCAGTTACTCGCGGGTCAAAAACATTCAGTACTTC.

The gene calls are TRBV6-5 and TRBJ2-1, with a weak D call TRBD2 (6 bases). V was clipped by 2 bases and J by 4 bases, with 9 bases between them. From germline, CDR1 is MNHEY and CDR2 SVGAGI. The CDR3 runs to 14 residues. CDR3 DNA sequence: TGTGCCAGCAGTTACCTCCTAGCGTACAATGAGCAGTTCTTC. Protein sequence: CASSYLLAYNEQFF.